These 17 T cell receptor beta chains share one sample of origin, sequenced in a study of blood T cell repertoires in COVID-19. The data were produced by immunoSEQ multiplex PCR, yet TCRdb's version contains in-frame clones alone and is incomplete. This sample yields 200,000 to 250,000 clones, of which around nine tenths are seen a single time; around 1.5% belongs to the top ten. The material sequenced was peripheral blood. All receptors derive from a man aged 18 to 35 with active or convalescent COVID-19.

This clone showed up just once. CDR3 loop: CASSRGTGAYNEQFF. DNA of the CDR3: TGTGCCAGCAGTCGTGGGACAGGGGCGTACAATGAGCAGTTCTTC. This chain connects TRBV27 to TRBJ2-1, with 10 bases aligning to TRBD1. After removal of 5 bases from V and 4 bases from J, the junction contained 5 bases not matched to a gene. The CDR3 covers 15 residues. Germline V gene data show CDR1 as MNHEY and CDR2 as SMNVEV (reference sequence).

This sequence joins TRBV6-5 and TRBJ1-2; possible D gene TRBD1, 5 bases. Germline CDR1 and CDR2: MNHEY and SVGAGI. Trimming pared 2 bases from V and 6 bases from J, leaving 13 bases between. The CDR3 is 14 residues long. The CDR3 nucleotides are TGTGCCAGCAGTTACGACGCAGGGACTGATGGCTACACCTTC. It encodes CASSYDAGTDGYTF.

DNA of the CDR3: TGTGCCAGCAGCTCCTATCCGGGACTATTGGACAATGAGCAGTTCTTC. This gives the protein CASSSYPGLLDNEQFF. The chain has TRBV7-3 and TRBJ2-1; 7 bases line up with TRBD2. The CDR3 runs to 16 residues. With 4 bases clipped from V and 5 bases from J, the junction kept 11 bases outside the gene matches. The V gene's germline CDR1 is SGHTA and CDR2 FQGTGA. Complete variable domain (other parts from reference TRBV7-3 and TRBJ2-1): GAGVSQTPSNKVTEKGKYVELRCDPISGHTALYWYRQSLGQGPEFLIYFQGTGAADDSGLPNDRFFAVRPEGSVSTLKIQRTERGDSAVYLCASSSYPGLLDNEQFFGPGTRLTVL.

The chain couples TRBV9 to TRBJ2-3; 10 bases fit TRBD2. CDR3 size: 14 residues. V dropped 4 bases and J dropped 6; count of bases not matched to a gene: 5. Germline loops: CDR1 SGDLS, CDR2 YYNGEE. The CDR3 DNA is TGTGCCAGCAGCATTAGCGGGAGGTATGATACGCAGTATTTT. Protein sequence: CASSISGRYDTQYF.

The chain is built from TRBV12-3 or TRBV12-4 and TRBJ1-3; D is unclear. Between the trimmed V and J ends, which lost 3 bases and 7 bases, there was a span of 10 bases. There are 13 residues in the CDR3. The CDR3, as DNA: TGTGCCAGCAGTTTCGGAACGCGGAACACCATATATTTT. Translated: CASSFGTRNTIYF.

This chain uses TRBV10-3 with TRBJ2-7; 8 bases align to TRBD1. The CDR3 extends over 13 amino acids. The V gene's germline CDR1 is ENHRY and CDR2 SYGVKD. The trim removed 6 bases at V and 5 bases at J, leaving 6 bases unmatched. CDR3 in DNA: TGTGCCATCAGGCGGACAGGGCCCGACGAGCAGTACTTC. This codes for CAIRRTGPDEQYF.

This clone appeared a single time. V usage is TRBV7-9 and J usage is TRBJ1-2; 11 bases match TRBD1. This CDR3 contains 15 residues. Trimming removed 5 bases from V and 8 bases from J; junction bases left unmatched: 10. Germline CDR1 is SEHNR and CDR2 is FQNEAQ (reference sequence). DNA of the CDR3: TGTGCCAGCAGCCCGGTCGGGACAGGGGGTAGGGGCTACACCTTC. Translating gives CASSPVGTGGRGYTF.

The chain is built from TRBV24-1 and TRBJ2-7, with 11 positions matching TRBD2. Germline CDR1 reads KGHDR; CDR2 reads SFDVKD. This CDR3 is built from 16 residues. V lost 4 bases, J lost 1 base, and 5 bases stayed unmatched. DNA of the CDR3: TGTGCCACCAGTGACGGTAGCGGGAGGGCTTCCTACGAGCAGTACTTC. This translates into CATSDGSGRASYEQYF.

J is TRBJ1-4 and V is TRBV5-1, with 9 bases fitting TRBD1. J lost 6 bases, V lost 3 bases, and 9 bases had no gene match. The CDR3 loop spans 16 amino acids. Germline CDR1 and CDR2: SGHRS and YFSETQ. CDR3 region: CASSSRTGVSYEKLFF. CDR3 DNA sequence: TGCGCCAGCAGCTCGAGGACAGGGGTCTCCTATGAAAAACTGTTTTTT.

This chain connects TRBV15 to TRBJ1-4; the D is unclear. Germline values: CDR1 LNHNV, CDR2 YYDKDF (reference sequence). Trimming cost V 1 base and J 8 bases, with 11 bases left between them. CDR3 size: 14 residues. The CDR3 bases are TGTGCCACCAGCAGAGCCGGGAGCGGCGAAAAACTGTTTTTT. Translation: CATSRAGSGEKLFF.

Only one count was recorded for this clone. V gene TRBV30 combines with J gene TRBJ1-3; no clear D gene. Germline V gives CDR1 GTSNPN, CDR2 SVGIG (reference sequence). The CDR3 covers 14 residues. The V and J ends lost 7 bases and 4 bases respectively, with 17 bases between them. CDR3 nucleotide sequence: TGTGCCTCCCAAGCCCCGGGAGAAGGAAACACCATATATTTT. It yields the protein CASQAPGEGNTIYF.

The gene calls are TRBV5-4 and TRBJ2-5; D not certain. This CDR3 has 15 residues. Between the trimmed V and J ends, which lost 0 bases and 4 bases, there was a span of 13 bases. Germline V gene lookup returns CDR1 SGHNT and CDR2 YYREEE (reference sequence). The CDR3, as DNA: TGTGCCAGCAGCTTGGAGGCTAGTCGACGAGAGACCCAGTACTTC. It translates to CASSLEASRRETQYF.

This chain connects TRBV29-1 to TRBJ1-2; 8 nucleotides line up with TRBD1. Germline CDR1 is SQVTM and CDR2 is ANQGSEA. V dropped 6 bases and J dropped 8; count of bases not matched to a gene: 17. This CDR3 is built from 15 residues. The DNA of the CDR3 is TGCAGCGTCAACACGGATACCAGGGGGCCGGGAGGCTACACCTTC. Protein sequence: CSVNTDTRGPGGYTF.

V gene TRBV29-1 combines with J gene TRBJ1-5; D perhaps matches TRBD1 (6 bases). The germline V and J ends were trimmed by 4 bases and 3 bases, with 7 bases remaining between them. CDR3 length: 12 amino acids. Germline-derived CDR1 and CDR2 are SQVTM and ANQGSEA. DNA of the CDR3: TGCAGCGTTGCAGGGGTCAATCAGCCCCAGCATTTT. Its translation: CSVAGVNQPQHF.

V usage is TRBV4-3 and J usage is TRBJ2-1, with TRBD2 identical over 15 bases. Losses at the gene ends were 2 bases for V and 9 bases for J; bases not matched to a gene: 8. This CDR3 region has 17 residues. Germline-derived CDR1 and CDR2 are LGHNA and YSLEER. CDR3 DNA sequence: TGCGCCAGCAGCCAACACGGGGGACTAGCGGGAGGAACTGAGCAGTTCTTC. It translates to CASSQHGGLAGGTEQFF.

The chain combines TRBV12-3 or TRBV12-4 with TRBJ2-2, with D tentatively TRBD1 (5 bases). The CDR3 spans 13 residues. V was pared by 4 bases and J by 6 bases, with 9 bases between. The CDR3 nucleotides are TGTGCCAGCAGTTCAGGGTTCCCCGGGGAGCTGTTTTTT. It specifies CASSSGFPGELFF.

The J gene is TRBJ1-2, the V gene TRBV4-3; the match to TRBD1 covers 7 bases. There are 13 residues in the CDR3. V was pared by 1 base and J by 4 bases, with 0 bases of the junction left unmatched. CDR1 LGHNA and CDR2 YSLEER come from the germline V gene. The chain's CDR3 is CASSQGTGYGYTF. The CDR3 coding sequence is TGCGCCAGCAGCCAAGGGACAGGCTATGGCTACACCTTC.